This is a list of T cell receptor beta chains from one sample in a study of T cells in Graves' hyperthyroidism and ophthalmopathy. One entry per CDR3 protein results from TCRdb running MiXCR on the multiplex PCR reads. The table lists around 340,000 distinct CDR3 sequences, 20% to 25% of them singletons. The sequencing sample was made of blood. The source is a woman in her forties or fifties with Graves' hyperthyroidism. Each CDR3 is given with its conserved first and last residue. Fields, in order: V gene, clone size, D gene, J gene, CDR3 DNA, CDR3 protein. D genes are given only for firm matches. The size of a clone is reported for some rows only, either as once, few or many, or as a class for expanded clones.

>TRBV6-1|many|NA|TRBJ2-1
TGTGCCAGCGGGATTAGGGGGGCTTACAATGAGCAGTTCTTC
CASGIRGAYNEQFF
>TRBV6-2/TRBV6-3|few|NA|TRBJ1-5
TGTGCCAGCAGTTCGGGCCGGACTCAGCCCCAGCATTTT
CASSSGRTQPQHF
>TRBV29-1|many|NA|TRBJ2-1
TGCAGCGTTGTGGGGGCCAATAATTACAATGAGCAGTTCTTC
CSVVGANNYNEQFF
>TRBV5-5|many|NA|TRBJ2-1
TGTGCCAGCAGCTCGCCAGTGTATAGCTCCTACAATGAGCAGTTCTTC
CASSSPVYSSYNEQFF
>TRBV11-2|many|NA|TRBJ2-7
TGTGCCAGCAGCGCCGAGGGGCAATCCTACGAGCAGTACTTC
CASSAEGQSYEQYF
>TRBV25-1|NA|NA|TRBJ2-7
TGTGCCAGCAGTTTATTTGTGGGCGAGCAGTACTTC
CASSLFVGEQYF
>TRBV20-1|few|TRBD1|TRBJ2-3
TGCAGTGCTAGAGGCCTAACAGGGGCTAGCACAGATACGCAGTATTTT
CSARGLTGASTDTQYF
>TRBV28|NA|TRBD2|TRBJ2-1
TGTGCCAGCAGCCCCCCGGGCACTAGCGGGAGTACGGATGAGCAGTTCTTC
CASSPPGTSGSTDEQFF
>TRBV7-6|NA|TRBD2|TRBJ2-7
TGTGCCAGCAGCTCCATAGCGGGTACCCCCTACGAGCAGTACTTC
CASSSIAGTPYEQYF
>TRBV20-1|NA|NA|TRBJ2-7
TGCAGTGCTAGAGATCTCAACTCCTCCTACGAGCAGTACTTC
CSARDLNSSYEQYF
>TRBV24-1|NA|NA|TRBJ2-7
TGTGCCACCCCTCGGTCGACAGGCGTCTCCTACGAGCAGTACTTC
CATPRSTGVSYEQYF
>TRBV3-1|NA|NA|TRBJ2-7
TGTGCCAGCAGCCAACGTGACAGAGAGCAGTACTTC
CASSQRDREQYF
>TRBV20-1|few|NA|TRBJ2-1
TGCAGTGCTAGAGATTTCGCCCTCTACAATGAGCAGTTCTTC
CSARDFALYNEQFF
>TRBV6-2/TRBV6-3|many|NA|TRBJ1-2
TGTGCCAGCAGTACCTTTCTCGGTTCTGCGGCTGGCTACACCTTC
CASSTFLGSAAGYTF
>TRBV20-1|NA|NA|TRBJ1-6
TGCAGTGCTTCAGGACAAGCCGATAATTCACCCCTCCACTTT
CSASGQADNSPLHF
>TRBV25-1|NA|NA|TRBJ2-1
TGTGCCAGCAGTGCCCCAGGGATTAATGAGCAGTTCTTC
CASSAPGINEQFF
>TRBV18|NA|NA|TRBJ1-1
TGTGCCAGCTCACCGATGGACAGCACTGAAGCTTTCTTT
CASSPMDSTEAFF
>TRBV20-1|few|NA|TRBJ2-2
TGCAATGCTACGCTGGAGGTTTACGGGGAGCTGTTTTTT
CNATLEVYGELFF
>TRBV9|NA|NA|TRBJ1-3
TGTGCCAGCAGCGAGAGGCTACGTTGGCAGGCCTCTGGAAACACCATATATTTT
CASSERLRWQASGNTIYF
>TRBV3-1|NA|NA|TRBJ2-2
TGTGCCAGCAGCCAAGATTGGGGGACCTACACCGGGGAGCTGTTTTTT
CASSQDWGTYTGELFF
>TRBV7-9|many|TRBD1|TRBJ1-2
TGTGCCAGCAGCCCACGATTCGGACAGGGCCCGGGCCACTATGGCTACACCTTC
CASSPRFGQGPGHYGYTF
>TRBV5-1|few|TRBD1|TRBJ2-7
TGCGCCAGCAGCTTGGGACAGGGGGGCAACTACGAGCAGTACTTC
CASSLGQGGNYEQYF
>TRBV2|many|TRBD1|TRBJ2-3
TGTGCCAGCACGGACAGGTTCGTTACAGATACGCAGTATTTT
CASTDRFVTDTQYF
>TRBV3-1|NA|NA|TRBJ2-5
TGTGCCAGCAGCCAAGATCGCGACGTGGGGACCCAGTACTTC
CASSQDRDVGTQYF
>TRBV28|NA|NA|TRBJ1-5
TGTGCCAGCAGTTTAGGGCAGGGCAGGAGCAATCAGCCCCAGCATTTT
CASSLGQGRSNQPQHF
>TRBV28|many|TRBD2|TRBJ2-7
TGTGCCAGCCGATACGGACTAGCGGATTACGAGCAGTACTTC
CASRYGLADYEQYF
>TRBV28|once|NA|TRBJ2-3
TGTGCTACGGGGCCCAGGGCCACAGATACGCAGTATTTT
CATGPRATDTQYF
>TRBV28|NA|NA|TRBJ1-2
TGTGCCAGCGGTTTTTTTAGGGCGCAGGGCTATGGCTACACCTTC
CASGFFRAQGYGYTF
>TRBV29-1|NA|TRBD1|TRBJ2-7
TGCAGCGTGGTCCTGATGGGACAGGTCCTCGAGCAGTACTTC
CSVVLMGQVLEQYF
>TRBV24-1|NA|TRBD2|TRBJ2-2
TGTGCCACCAGGGGGTCGGCGGGAGGGCCAACCGGGGAGCTGTTTTTT
CATRGSAGGPTGELFF
>TRBV5-6|NA|TRBD1|TRBJ1-6
TGTGCCAGCAGCTTTTTTTTTACAGGGGTGAATTCACCCCTCCACTTT
CASSFFFTGVNSPLHF
>TRBV5-1|many|NA|TRBJ1-1
TGCGCCAGCAGCCGGGTGGGGGGCACTGAAGCTTTCTTT
CASSRVGGTEAFF
>TRBV20-1|many|TRBD1|TRBJ2-1
TGCAGTGCTGGGGACAGCTCCTACAATGAGCAGTTCTTC
CSAGDSSYNEQFF
>TRBV9|NA|NA|TRBJ1-2
TGTGCCAGCAGCGTAGATTGGGGCGGCTATGGCTACACCTTC
CASSVDWGGYGYTF
>TRBV12-3/TRBV12-4|many|TRBD2|TRBJ2-1
TGTGCCAGCAGTTTAGGTGGGACTACTGGGGATGAGCAGTTCTTC
CASSLGGTTGDEQFF
>TRBV4-2|many|NA|TRBJ2-7
TGTGCCAGCAGCCAGCCGGGACATACCCACGAGCAGTACTTC
CASSQPGHTHEQYF
>TRBV5-1|NA|NA|TRBJ2-5
TGCGCCAGCAGCAGAGGACGGCAAAAGACCCAGTACTTC
CASSRGRQKTQYF
>TRBV3-1|many|NA|TRBJ2-5
TGTGCCAGCAGCCAATTAACAGGACCCCAAGAGACCCAGTACTTC
CASSQLTGPQETQYF
>TRBV3-1|many|NA|TRBJ2-5
TGTGCCAGCAGCCCAAGGGGGGTTCCCAAGGAGACCCAGTACTTC
CASSPRGVPKETQYF
>TRBV5-1|many|TRBD1|TRBJ2-7
TGCGCCAGCAGCTTGGACGTCCATCTCCGGGACAGGATATACGAGCAGTACTTC
CASSLDVHLRDRIYEQYF
>TRBV7-9|few|TRBD2|TRBJ2-7
TGTGCCAGCAGCTCTGTAGCGGGAGAGCAGTACTTC
CASSSVAGEQYF
>TRBV20-1|many|NA|TRBJ2-7
TGCAGTGCTAGGACAGGCCGCGGTGGAAACGAGCAGTACTTC
CSARTGRGGNEQYF
>TRBV9|few|NA|TRBJ2-2
TGTGCCACTTCGCCCGGGGGCGCGAACACCGGGGAGCTGTTTTTT
CATSPGGANTGELFF
>TRBV20-1|many|NA|TRBJ2-7
TGCAGTGCTAGGTCAAACAGGGTGCCCTACGAGCAGTACTTC
CSARSNRVPYEQYF
>TRBV6-2/TRBV6-3|NA|NA|TRBJ2-3
TGTGCCAGCGGACCTGGCACAGATACGCAGTATTTT
CASGPGTDTQYF
>TRBV28|NA|NA|TRBJ1-5
TGTGCCAGCAGAGCGGACCCACAAATAAGCAATCAGCCCCAGCATTTT
CASRADPQISNQPQHF
>TRBV4-2|many|NA|TRBJ1-4
TGTGCCAGCAGCCAATCAGAGGGGGAAAAACTGTTTTTT
CASSQSEGEKLFF
>TRBV20-1|NA|NA|TRBJ1-5
TGCAGTGCTAGAGGAGTCCCTGGGCAGCCCCAGCATTTT
CSARGVPGQPQHF
>TRBV28|many|TRBD2|TRBJ2-1
TGTGCCAGCAGTTTGGGGGGAGCGGGACTAGCGGCGGGCAATGAGCAGTTCTTC
CASSLGGAGLAAGNEQFF
>TRBV11-2|many|NA|TRBJ1-1
TGTGCCAGCAGCCTGCGGGCGGGTTATGAGGAAGCTTTCTTT
CASSLRAGYEEAFF
>TRBV18|many|NA|TRBJ2-3
TGTGCCAGCTCACCGGGGGCATCCGATACGCAGTATTTT
CASSPGASDTQYF